The T cell receptor (beta chain) described here comes from a study of TIL therapy for anti-PD-1-resistant metastatic lung cancer. At the level of the study: Tumor harvest preceded PD-1/PD-L1 blockade, followed by nivolumab treatment. Median patient age was 54, ranging about 38-80 years.

Sequencing used immunoSEQ v3. The protocol was immunoSEQ multiplex PCR, while the TCRdb copy is restricted to in-frame clones and leaves out a portion. The profile covers more than 45,000 clones, with more than 60% appearing a single time and 1.8% taken by the ten largest. As to time point: pre-treatment sample, taken before nivolumab and TIL therapy. Enrollment ran from October 2017 to January 2020. Trimming took 5 bases from V and 2 from J, leaving 15 bases between them. Germline CDR1 is SGHRS and CDR2 is YFSETQ. The CDR3 has 15 amino acids. The chain employs TRBV5-1 and TRBJ2-3; possibly TRBD2 for D (6 bases). This TCR was sampled from a person aged 25 to 80 with non-small cell lung cancer. Here the sequenced sample was blood, taken at baseline. As DNA, the CDR3 is TGCGCCAGCAGTTATGGACGGGAGAACACAGATACGCAGTATTTT. It translates to CASSYGRENTDTQYF.